Listed below are T cell receptor beta chains from one sample, sequenced in a study of blood T cell repertoires in COVID-19. Some clones are missing from TCRdb's copy, which holds only in-frame ones; the method was immunoSEQ multiplex PCR. The sample comprises around 140,000 clones, around nine tenths of which are singletons, and 18% rests with the top ten. The sample comprised peripheral blood. The receptors were gathered from a man aged 45-65 years with active or convalescent COVID-19. CDR3s include the opening cysteine and the closing phenylalanine or tryptophan. Each record gives: CDR3 protein, CDR3 DNA, D gene, J gene, V gene, clone size. The D gene is left open where the match is weak. The size entry is marked missing in some rows and otherwise reads once, few, many or a size class.

cdr3_aa: CASSKDRATDTQYF
cdr3_nt: TGTGCCAGCAGCAAAGACAGGGCTACAGATACGCAGTATTTT
d_call: .
j_call: TRBJ2-3
v_call: TRBV21-1
clone_size: .

cdr3_aa: CASSADFFRGDTQYF
cdr3_nt: TGCGCCAGCAGTGCGGACTTCTTCCGTGGGGATACGCAGTATTTT
d_call: .
j_call: TRBJ2-3
v_call: TRBV5-1
clone_size: .

cdr3_aa: CASSTGLTGAEAFF
cdr3_nt: TGTGCCAGCAGCACCGGATTGACAGGGGCTGAAGCTTTCTTT
d_call: TRBD1
j_call: TRBJ1-1
v_call: TRBV2
clone_size: few

cdr3_aa: CASSQTRLAQNTDTQYF
cdr3_nt: TGTGCCAGCAGCCAAACCCGACTAGCGCAGAACACAGATACGCAGTATTTT
d_call: TRBD2
j_call: TRBJ2-3
v_call: TRBV4-2
clone_size: .

cdr3_aa: CASQGTSGIYEQYF
cdr3_nt: TGTGCCAGCCAAGGGACTAGCGGGATCTACGAGCAGTACTTC
d_call: TRBD2
j_call: TRBJ2-7
v_call: TRBV28
clone_size: .

cdr3_aa: CASRGQGSYGYTF
cdr3_nt: TGTGCCAGCAGAGGACAGGGATCCTATGGCTACACCTTC
d_call: TRBD1
j_call: TRBJ1-2
v_call: TRBV2
clone_size: .

cdr3_aa: CSVEARGLETQYF
cdr3_nt: TGCAGCGTTGAAGCGAGGGGGCTTGAGACCCAGTACTTC
d_call: TRBD1
j_call: TRBJ2-5
v_call: TRBV29-1
clone_size: .

cdr3_aa: CASSGQAYNSPLHF
cdr3_nt: TGTGCCAGCAGTGGTCAGGCCTATAATTCACCCCTCCACTTT
d_call: .
j_call: TRBJ1-6
v_call: TRBV2
clone_size: .

cdr3_aa: CASSLSPGLAGVSNEQFF
cdr3_nt: TGTGCCAGCAGCTTGTCTCCGGGACTAGCGGGAGTGTCCAATGAGCAGTTCTTC
d_call: TRBD2
j_call: TRBJ2-1
v_call: TRBV11-2
clone_size: .

cdr3_aa: CSVEGVMNTEAFF
cdr3_nt: TGCAGCGTTGAGGGAGTTATGAACACTGAAGCTTTCTTT
d_call: .
j_call: TRBJ1-1
v_call: TRBV29-1
clone_size: .

cdr3_aa: CASEIVRDTGSGYTF
cdr3_nt: TGTGCCAGCGAAATTGTTCGGGACACGGGTAGTGGCTACACCTTC
d_call: .
j_call: TRBJ1-2
v_call: TRBV6-5
clone_size: .

cdr3_aa: CASSPPRGTGELFF
cdr3_nt: TGTGCCAGCAGCCCCCCCAGGGGGACCGGGGAGCTGTTTTTT
d_call: TRBD1
j_call: TRBJ2-2
v_call: TRBV9
clone_size: .

cdr3_aa: CASSSTKTGELFF
cdr3_nt: TGTGCCAGCAGTTCGACTAAGACCGGGGAGCTGTTTTTT
d_call: .
j_call: TRBJ2-2
v_call: TRBV6-2/TRBV6-3
clone_size: .

cdr3_aa: CASSDPLDSYNEQFF
cdr3_nt: TGTGCCAGCAGTGACCCACTAGATTCCTACAATGAGCAGTTCTTC
d_call: .
j_call: TRBJ2-1
v_call: TRBV6-1
clone_size: .

cdr3_aa: CASSFQGSTEAFF
cdr3_nt: TGCGCCAGCAGCTTCCAGGGTTCAACTGAAGCTTTCTTT
d_call: .
j_call: TRBJ1-1
v_call: TRBV5-1
clone_size: once

cdr3_aa: CASSKDGARYYGYTF
cdr3_nt: TGTGCCAGCAGCAAAGATGGGGCCAGATACTATGGCTACACCTTC
d_call: .
j_call: TRBJ1-2
v_call: TRBV6-5
clone_size: .

cdr3_aa: CASSQILAGGRMTQYF
cdr3_nt: TGTGCCAGCAGCCAAATTCTAGCGGGGGGGCGTATGACCCAGTACTTC
d_call: TRBD2
j_call: TRBJ2-5
v_call: TRBV4-2
clone_size: .

cdr3_aa: CSTWDSHTEAFF
cdr3_nt: TGCAGCACCTGGGACAGCCACACTGAAGCTTTCTTT
d_call: TRBD1
j_call: TRBJ1-1
v_call: TRBV29-1
clone_size: once

cdr3_aa: CAWSTPDRGKKTQYF
cdr3_nt: TGTGCCTGGAGTACGCCAGACAGGGGGAAAAAGACCCAGTACTTC
d_call: TRBD1
j_call: TRBJ2-5
v_call: TRBV30
clone_size: .

cdr3_aa: CASSTSGKNYEQYF
cdr3_nt: TGTGCCAGTAGTACTAGCGGGAAAAACTACGAGCAGTACTTC
d_call: TRBD2
j_call: TRBJ2-7
v_call: TRBV19
clone_size: once

cdr3_aa: CASSDLGTPNEKLFF
cdr3_nt: TGTGCCAGTAGTGATTTGGGGACACCAAATGAAAAACTGTTTTTT
d_call: .
j_call: TRBJ1-4
v_call: TRBV19
clone_size: .

cdr3_aa: CASLFLVDGGYTF
cdr3_nt: TGTGCCAGCCTATTCCTCGTTGATGGGGGGTACACCTTC
d_call: .
j_call: TRBJ1-2
v_call: TRBV14
clone_size: .

cdr3_aa: CASSLWGGNTDTQYF
cdr3_nt: TGTGCCAGCAGCTTATGGGGGGGAAACACAGATACGCAGTATTTT
d_call: TRBD2
j_call: TRBJ2-3
v_call: TRBV7-2
clone_size: .

cdr3_aa: CASSEGQSSFYGYTF
cdr3_nt: TGTGCCAGCAGTGAAGGACAGAGCTCTTTCTATGGCTACACCTTC
d_call: .
j_call: TRBJ1-2
v_call: TRBV6-1
clone_size: .

cdr3_aa: CASSLLADNEQFF
cdr3_nt: TGTGCCAGCAGCTTGCTAGCGGACAATGAGCAGTTCTTC
d_call: TRBD2
j_call: TRBJ2-1
v_call: TRBV7-9
clone_size: .

cdr3_aa: CSVTQGRSSEAFF
cdr3_nt: TGCAGCGTTACACAGGGTAGATCCAGTGAAGCTTTCTTT
d_call: .
j_call: TRBJ1-1
v_call: TRBV29-1
clone_size: .

cdr3_aa: CASGGTGLGNTIYF
cdr3_nt: TGTGCTAGTGGTGGCACAGGGCTTGGAAACACCATATATTTT
d_call: .
j_call: TRBJ1-3
v_call: TRBV12-5
clone_size: .

cdr3_aa: CSAWLSTGKETQYF
cdr3_nt: TGCAGCGCATGGCTCTCGACAGGGAAAGAGACCCAGTACTTC
d_call: TRBD1
j_call: TRBJ2-5
v_call: TRBV29-1
clone_size: .

cdr3_aa: CASSQGGVPLNEQFF
cdr3_nt: TGCGCCAGCAGCCAAGGGGGGGTCCCCTTAAATGAGCAGTTCTTC
d_call: .
j_call: TRBJ2-1
v_call: TRBV4-3
clone_size: .

cdr3_aa: CASSLSGTEAFF
cdr3_nt: TGTGCCAGCAGCTTGTCCGGGACTGAAGCTTTCTTT
d_call: .
j_call: TRBJ1-1
v_call: TRBV5-5
clone_size: .

cdr3_aa: CASSQDDSGGLRETQYF
cdr3_nt: TGCGCCAGCAGCCAAGACGATAGCGGGGGGCTTCGGGAGACCCAGTACTTC
d_call: TRBD2
j_call: TRBJ2-5
v_call: TRBV4-3
clone_size: .

cdr3_aa: CASSFRTASGELFF
cdr3_nt: TGTGCCAGCAGCTTCCGGACAGCTTCGGGGGAGCTGTTTTTT
d_call: .
j_call: TRBJ2-2
v_call: TRBV9
clone_size: .